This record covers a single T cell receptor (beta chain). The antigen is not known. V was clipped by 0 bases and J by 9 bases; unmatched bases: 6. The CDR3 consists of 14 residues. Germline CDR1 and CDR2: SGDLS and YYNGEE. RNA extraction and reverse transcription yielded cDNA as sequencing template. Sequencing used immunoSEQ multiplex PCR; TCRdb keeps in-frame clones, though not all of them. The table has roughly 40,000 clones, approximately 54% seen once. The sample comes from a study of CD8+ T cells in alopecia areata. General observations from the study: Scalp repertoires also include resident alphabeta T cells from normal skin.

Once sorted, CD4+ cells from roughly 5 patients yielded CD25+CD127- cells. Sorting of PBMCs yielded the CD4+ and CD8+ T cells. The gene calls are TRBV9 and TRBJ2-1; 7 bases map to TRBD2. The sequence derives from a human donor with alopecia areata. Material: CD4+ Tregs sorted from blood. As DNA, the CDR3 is TGTGCCAGCAGCGTAGTGGTGCGGGGGAGTGAGCAGTTCTTC. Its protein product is CASSVVVRGSEQFF.